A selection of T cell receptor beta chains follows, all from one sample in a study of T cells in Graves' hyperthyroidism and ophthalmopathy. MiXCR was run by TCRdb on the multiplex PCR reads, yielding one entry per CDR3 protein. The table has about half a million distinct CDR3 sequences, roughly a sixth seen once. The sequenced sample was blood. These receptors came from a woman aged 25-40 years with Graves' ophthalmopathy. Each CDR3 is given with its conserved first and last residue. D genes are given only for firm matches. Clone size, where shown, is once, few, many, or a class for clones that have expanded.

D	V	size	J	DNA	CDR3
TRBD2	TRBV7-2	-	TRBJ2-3	TGTGCCAGCAGCTCGGAGGGACTAGCGGATTCGGAGTATTTT	CASSSEGLADSEYF
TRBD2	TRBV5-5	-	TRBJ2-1	TGTGCCAGCAGCTTGGGTCCAGCGGGAGTGAACAATGAGCAGTTCTTC	CASSLGPAGVNNEQFF
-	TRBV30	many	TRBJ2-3	TGTGCCTGGAGGGCAGATACGCAGTATTTT	CAWRADTQYF
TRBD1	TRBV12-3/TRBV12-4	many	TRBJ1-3	TGTGCCAGCAGGCCGGGACAGCGCTCTGGAAACACCATATATTTT	CASRPGQRSGNTIYF
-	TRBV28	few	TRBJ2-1	TGTGCCAGCAGTTGGGGAAGAGATGAGCAGTTCTTC	CASSWGRDEQFF
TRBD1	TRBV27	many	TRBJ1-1	TGTGCCAGCAGTTTAGAGACAGGGGGCACTGAAGCTTTCTTT	CASSLETGGTEAFF
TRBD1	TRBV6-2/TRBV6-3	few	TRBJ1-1	TGTGCCAGCAGTTACTCGGGACAGGGTAAGGTGAACACTGAAGCTTTCTTT	CASSYSGQGKVNTEAFF
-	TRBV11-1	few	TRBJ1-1	TGTGCCAGCAGCCCACGTTTTTTCCGGCGGGGGAACACTGAAGCTTTCTTT	CASSPRFFRRGNTEAFF
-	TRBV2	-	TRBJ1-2	TGTGCCAGCGGCAGGGTAGTCGGCTACACCTTC	CASGRVVGYTF
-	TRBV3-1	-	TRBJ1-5	TGTGCCAGCAACCCAGCGAGGGGTAGCAATCAGCCCCAGCATTTT	CASNPARGSNQPQHF
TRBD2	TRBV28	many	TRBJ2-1	TGTGCCAGCAGTCATTCTCTAGCGGGAGGTCGGGAGCAGTTCTTC	CASSHSLAGGREQFF
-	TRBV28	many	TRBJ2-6	TGTGCCAGCAGTTTTTACGGGGCCAACGTCCTGACTTTC	CASSFYGANVLTF
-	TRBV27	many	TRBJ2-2	TGTGCCAGCAGTCACGGGGGGCGCACCGGGGAGCTGTTTTTT	CASSHGGRTGELFF
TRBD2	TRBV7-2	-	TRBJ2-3	TGTGCCAGCAGCTTAGGGGTATCGGGTAGCGGGGGGACGCAGTATTTT	CASSLGVSGSGGTQYF
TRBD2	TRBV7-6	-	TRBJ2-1	TGTGCCAGCAGCACAAGCGGGAGATCTTACAATGAGCAGTTCTTC	CASSTSGRSYNEQFF
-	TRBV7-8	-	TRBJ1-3	TGTGCCAGCTCCAAGGGGCGGGTTAACTCTGGAAACACCATATATTTT	CASSKGRVNSGNTIYF
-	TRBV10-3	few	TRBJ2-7	TGTGCCATCAGTGATTTCGGGGGGCTCGACGAGCAGTACTTC	CAISDFGGLDEQYF
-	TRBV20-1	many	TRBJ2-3	TGCAGTGCTTGCGATAACGCTGGTACAGATACGCAGTATTTT	CSACDNAGTDTQYF
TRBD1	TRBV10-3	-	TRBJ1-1	TGTGCCATCAGTGAGCGGGACAGGGGAACTGAAGCTTTCTTT	CAISERDRGTEAFF
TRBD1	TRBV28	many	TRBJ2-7	TGTGCCACCCTGGACAGGTCCTCCTACGAGCAGTACTTC	CATLDRSSYEQYF
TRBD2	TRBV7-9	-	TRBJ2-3	TGTGCCAGCAGCCAGACTAGCGGGGGCACAGATACGCAGTATTTT	CASSQTSGGTDTQYF
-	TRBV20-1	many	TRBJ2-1	TGCAGTGCTAGAAGGGGGAGCTCCTACAATGAGCAGTTCTTC	CSARRGSSYNEQFF
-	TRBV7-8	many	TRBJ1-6	TGTGCCAGCACCTCGGGCGGAGTAGATTCACCCCTCCACTTT	CASTSGGVDSPLHF
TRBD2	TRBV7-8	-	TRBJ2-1	TGTGCCAGCAGCCAAGACGTTGTGGTAGCGGGGGCTTACAATGAGCAGTTCTTC	CASSQDVVVAGAYNEQFF
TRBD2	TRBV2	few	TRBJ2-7	TGTGCCAGCAGTGAAACCCGAGCGGGGTCGGGGGAGCAGTACTTC	CASSETRAGSGEQYF
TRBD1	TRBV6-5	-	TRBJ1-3	TGTGCCAGCAGTTTTACTGACAGGGACGGTGGAAACACCATATATTTT	CASSFTDRDGGNTIYF
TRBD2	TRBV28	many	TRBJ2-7	TGTGCCAGCAGTTTATGGGTCCTAGCGGGAGAGCAGTACTTC	CASSLWVLAGEQYF
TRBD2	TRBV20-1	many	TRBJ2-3	TGCAGTGCTAGAGCTCTAGCGGGACCCTCTAGCACAGATACGCAGTATTTT	CSARALAGPSSTDTQYF
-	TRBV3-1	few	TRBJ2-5	TGTGCCAGCAGCCCCGCGGTGGACCAAGAGACCCAGTACTTC	CASSPAVDQETQYF
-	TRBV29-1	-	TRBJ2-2	TGCAGCGTTGCTTTCTACACCGGGGAGCTGTTTTTT	CSVAFYTGELFF
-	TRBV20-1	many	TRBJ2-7	TGCAGTGCTGCGAACCTAGGGGGAGCCCACGAGCAGTACTTC	CSAANLGGAHEQYF
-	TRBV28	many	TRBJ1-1	TGTGCCAGCAGTCCAGGGGCTATGAACACTGAAGCTTTCTTT	CASSPGAMNTEAFF
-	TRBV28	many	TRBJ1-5	TGTGCCAGCAGTTTTTCCGTCGCCGTTCAGCCCCAGCATTTT	CASSFSVAVQPQHF